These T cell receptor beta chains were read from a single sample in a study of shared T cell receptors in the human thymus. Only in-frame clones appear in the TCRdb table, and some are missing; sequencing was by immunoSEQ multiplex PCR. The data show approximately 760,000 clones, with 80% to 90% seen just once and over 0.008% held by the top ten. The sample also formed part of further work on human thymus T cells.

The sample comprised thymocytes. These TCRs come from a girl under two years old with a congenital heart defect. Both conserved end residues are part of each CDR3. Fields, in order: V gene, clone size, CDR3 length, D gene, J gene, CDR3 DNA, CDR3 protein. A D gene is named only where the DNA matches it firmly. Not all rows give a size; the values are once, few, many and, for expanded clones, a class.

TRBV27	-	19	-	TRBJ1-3	TGTGCCAGCAGTTTACGGGGGGGATTGACAGACTCTTCTGGAAACACCATATATTTT	CASSLRGGLTDSSGNTIYF
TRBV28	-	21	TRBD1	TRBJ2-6	TGTGCCAGCAGTCTAGGGGGACAGGGAGGAGAAATCCTCTCTGGGGCCAACGTCCTGACTTTC	CASSLGGQGGEILSGANVLTF
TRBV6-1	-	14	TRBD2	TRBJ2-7	TGTGCCAGCGGGGCTAGCGGGGGGGGCTACGAGCAGTACTTC	CASGASGGGYEQYF
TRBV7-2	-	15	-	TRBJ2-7	TGTGCCAGCAGCTTTTCGGGACAAGTTTCCTACGAGCAGTACTTC	CASSFSGQVSYEQYF
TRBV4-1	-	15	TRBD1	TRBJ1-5	TGCGCCAGCAGCCCCATGGACAGGGAAGGTCAGCCCCAGCATTTT	CASSPMDREGQPQHF
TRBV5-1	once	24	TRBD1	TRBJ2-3	TGCGCCAGCAGCTTGGATTTCGGTGTTATTATTGACAGGGTTGGCCACAGGGGCACAGATACGCAGTATTTT	CASSLDFGVIIDRVGHRGTDTQYF
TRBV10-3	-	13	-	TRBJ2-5	TGTGCCATTAACAGAGTAGGGGAAGAGACCCAGTACTTC	CAINRVGEETQYF
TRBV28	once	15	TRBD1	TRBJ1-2	TGTGCCAGCAGTTCTACCCCGGACAGGGCCCATGGCTACACCTTC	CASSSTPDRAHGYTF
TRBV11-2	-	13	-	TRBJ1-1	TGTGCCAGCAGATTCACAGAGAACACTGAAGCTTTCTTT	CASRFTENTEAFF
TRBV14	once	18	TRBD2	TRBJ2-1	TGTGCCAGCAGCCAGTATCGAGTCGGACTAGCGCCCGTTGAGGAGCAGTTCTTC	CASSQYRVGLAPVEEQFF
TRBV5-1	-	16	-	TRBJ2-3	TGCGCCAGCAGCTTGGGGGCGGGGGCCGACACAGATACGCAGTATTTT	CASSLGAGADTDTQYF
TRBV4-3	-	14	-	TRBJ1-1	TGCGCCAGCAGCCCAGGGCGGCAGGGATATGAAGCTTTCTTT	CASSPGRQGYEAFF
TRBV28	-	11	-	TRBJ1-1	TGTGCCATCCATCTGAACACTGAAGCTTTCTTT	CAIHLNTEAFF
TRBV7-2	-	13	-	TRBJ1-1	TGTGCCAGCCTGGATATAGGAGGCACTGAAGCTTTCTTT	CASLDIGGTEAFF
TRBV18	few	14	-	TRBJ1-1	TGTGCCAGCTCACCACGGGGGGAGAACACTGAAGCTTTCTTT	CASSPRGENTEAFF
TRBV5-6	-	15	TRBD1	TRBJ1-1	TGTGCCAGCAGCTTACGACAGGGGGAAGGCACTGAAGCTTTCTTT	CASSLRQGEGTEAFF
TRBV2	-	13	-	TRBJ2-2	TGTGCCAGCAAGGGACACTCCACCGGGGAGCTGTTTTTT	CASKGHSTGELFF
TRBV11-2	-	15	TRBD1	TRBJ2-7	TGTGCCAGCAGCTCGAGCCGGGACAGGGGCCACGAGCAGTACTTC	CASSSSRDRGHEQYF
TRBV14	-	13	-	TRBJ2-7	TGTGCCAGCAGCGGAGGGTACTCCTACGAGCAGTACTTC	CASSGGYSYEQYF
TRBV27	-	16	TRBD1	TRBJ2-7	TGTGCCAGCAAGGAAGGGGCACCGGGACAGGGTCACGAGCAGTACTTC	CASKEGAPGQGHEQYF
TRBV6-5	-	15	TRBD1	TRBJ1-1	TGTGCCAGCAGAAAAACAGGGGTTGAGAACACTGAAGCTTTCTTT	CASRKTGVENTEAFF
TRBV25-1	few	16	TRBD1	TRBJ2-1	TGTGCCAGCGGGGGTCCGGACAGGAGCTCCTACAATGAGCAGTTCTTC	CASGGPDRSSYNEQFF
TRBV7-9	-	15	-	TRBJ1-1	TGTGCCAGCAGCCAAATGGCAGGGGTGAACACTGAAGCTTTCTTT	CASSQMAGVNTEAFF
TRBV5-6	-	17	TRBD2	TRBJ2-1	TGTGCCAGCAGCTTTAATAGCAGGCTAGCGGGGGGCTGGGAGCAGTTCTTC	CASSFNSRLAGGWEQFF
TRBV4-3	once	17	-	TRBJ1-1	TGCGCCAGCAGCCTACTTCCTCGCATTACGAGAAACACTGAAGCTTTCTTT	CASSLLPRITRNTEAFF
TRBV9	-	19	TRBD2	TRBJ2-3	TGTGCCAGCAGCGTAGAGGCGACTAGCGGGGCCGGTGGCACAGATACGCAGTATTTT	CASSVEATSGAGGTDTQYF
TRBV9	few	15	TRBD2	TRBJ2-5	TGTGCCAGCAGCGTAGTGGGGACTAGCGGGGGGACCCAGTACTTC	CASSVVGTSGGTQYF
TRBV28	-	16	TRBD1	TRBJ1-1	TGTGCCAGCAGTGAGCCGGGACAGGAGATGAACACTGAAGCTTTCTTT	CASSEPGQEMNTEAFF
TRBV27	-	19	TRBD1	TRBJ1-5	TGTGCCAGCGGATACCCCTTAGGGACAGGGATTTATAGCAATCAGCCCCAGCATTTT	CASGYPLGTGIYSNQPQHF
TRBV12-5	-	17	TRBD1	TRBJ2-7	TGTGCTAGTGGTTTGGTAAGACGGGACAGGGGTCCGAACGAGCAGTACTTC	CASGLVRRDRGPNEQYF
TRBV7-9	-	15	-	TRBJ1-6	TGTGCCAGCAGCCGAGGGCTACCGAATAATTCACCCCTCCACTTT	CASSRGLPNNSPLHF